These 11 T cell receptor beta chains originate from one sample sequenced in a study of response to subunit inactivated influenza vaccine. TCRdb used MiXCR to reprocess the RT-PCR reads, holding one entry per CDR3 protein. The table lists more than 550,000 distinct CDR3 sequences, around 10% of them singletons. The sample was also reused in another study, on T cells expressing NK-cell markers. Turning to that study: UMIs accompanied the 5'RACE template switching by which TCR beta cDNA was made.

The source material was PBMCs from blood, sampled on the day of vaccination. Source of these receptors: a man aged 50-60 years who received an inactivated influenza vaccine.

The chain employs TRBV20-1 and TRBJ2-1; 9 bases match TRBD1. Germline V gives CDR1 DFQATT, CDR2 SNEGSKA (reference sequence). The CDR3 is 14 amino acids. Trimming at V came to 5 bases and at J to 3 bases, leaving 5 bases not matched to a gene. The CDR3 sequence: CSARRDRDYNEQFF. The CDR3 DNA follows: TGCAGTGCTCGCCGGGACAGGGACTACAATGAGCAGTTCTTC.

This clonotype came up a few times. The genes are TRBV20-1 and TRBJ2-5; TRBD2 matches at 8 bases. Germline CDR1 reads DFQATT; CDR2 reads SNEGSKA (reference sequence). Losses at the gene ends were 0 bases for V and 2 bases for J; bases not matched to a gene: 8. This CDR3 has 16 amino acids. The DNA of the CDR3 is TGCAGTGCTAGAGATAAGGCGGGAGGTCCACAAGAGACCCAGTACTTC. Encoded protein: CSARDKAGGPQETQYF.

The rearrangement uses TRBV11-1 and TRBJ2-5; 7 bases align to TRBD1. The V gene's germline CDR1 is SGHAT and CDR2 FQDESV (reference sequence). The CDR3 covers 14 residues. Unmatched junction bases numbered 8, after V lost 5 bases and J lost 5 bases. CDR3 nucleotide sequence: TGTGCCAGCAGCACGAGACAGGGCGGGGAGACCCAGTACTTC. Its protein product is CASSTRQGGETQYF.

This clonotype was counted at least ten times. The chain recombines TRBV6-1 with TRBJ2-5, with D possibly being TRBD2 (6 bases). The CDR3 sequence is 14 residues long. Germline CDR1 MNHNS, CDR2 SASEGT. V was trimmed by 6 bases and J by 3 bases, leaving 14 bases between them. Here the CDR3 DNA reads TGTGCCAGCAGCCCGGGGGTCACGAAAGAGACCCAGTACTTC. Protein: CASSPGVTKETQYF.

V and J are TRBV7-3 and TRBJ2-3; D not resolved. CDR3 length: 12 residues. Germline CDR1 reads SGHTA; CDR2 reads FQGTGA. Deletions cut 4 bases from V and 4 bases from J, with 6 bases between. In nucleotides, the CDR3 is TGTGCCAGCAGCTCCACCCCAGATACGCAGTATTTT. Its translation is CASSSTPDTQYF.

The chain recombines TRBV6-6 with TRBJ1-5, with D hard to call. V was cut by 3 bases and J by 7 bases, with 10 bases left in between. The CDR3 sequence is 13 residues long. From germline, CDR1 is MNHNY and CDR2 SVGAGI (reference sequence). The CDR3 coding sequence is TGTGCCAGCAGTTATCAGACCGGCCAGCCCCAGCATTTT. Encoded protein: CASSYQTGQPQHF.

This clonotype was picked up a small number of times. The chain employs TRBV20-1 and TRBJ2-5; TRBD1 agrees at 8 bases. The trim removed 4 bases at V and 9 bases at J, leaving 19 bases unmatched. Per the germline V gene, CDR1 is DFQATT and CDR2 is SNEGSKA (reference sequence). The CDR3 contains 16 residues. CDR3 amino acids: CSAKDLGQAFVESQYF. The CDR3 bases are TGCAGTGCTAAGGACTTGGGACAGGCTTTTGTTGAGTCCCAGTACTTC.

At least ten counts were recorded for this clonotype. The rearrangement uses TRBV12-3 or TRBV12-4 and TRBJ2-5, with D possibly being TRBD1 (5 bases). CDR3 length: 14 residues. Trimming cost V 6 bases and J 1 base, with 12 bases left between them. CDR3 amino acids: CASSQTDFQETQYF. In DNA form, the CDR3 reads TGTGCCAGCAGCCAGACAGACTTCCAAGAGACCCAGTACTTC.

This clonotype was detected many times. CDR3 protein: CASSQGHRNNEQFF. Here the CDR3 DNA reads TGTGCCAGCAGCCAGGGACACCGGAACAATGAGCAGTTCTTC. J is TRBJ2-1 and V is TRBV7-2; TRBD1 is a possible D gene (6 bases). The germline CDR1 and CDR2 sequences are SGHTA and FQGNSA. The CDR3 runs 14 residues. Trimming removed 5 bases from V and 5 bases from J, with 13 bases in between.

In this sample, this clonotype turned up a few times. V and J are TRBV29-1 and TRBJ2-1, with D tentatively TRBD1 or TRBD2 (6 bases each). The V and J ends lost 7 bases and 3 bases respectively, with 16 bases between them. The CDR3 sequence is 14 residues long. Germline-derived CDR1 and CDR2 are SQVTM and ANQGSEA. The CDR3 DNA sequence: TGCAGCGCCGATGGGGGGCAGGTCTACAATGAGCAGTTCTTC. Translated: CSADGGQVYNEQFF.

The V gene is TRBV5-6, the J gene TRBJ2-1; tentative D call: TRBD2 (7 bases). The V end lost 3 bases, the J end lost 7 bases, and 11 bases lay between the germline ends. This CDR3 has 13 amino acids. Germline CDR1 SGHDT, CDR2 YYEEEE. The CDR3 region has the DNA TGTGCCAGCAGCTGGGGGGGGGCTAATGAGCAGTTCTTC. This gives the protein CASSWGGANEQFF.